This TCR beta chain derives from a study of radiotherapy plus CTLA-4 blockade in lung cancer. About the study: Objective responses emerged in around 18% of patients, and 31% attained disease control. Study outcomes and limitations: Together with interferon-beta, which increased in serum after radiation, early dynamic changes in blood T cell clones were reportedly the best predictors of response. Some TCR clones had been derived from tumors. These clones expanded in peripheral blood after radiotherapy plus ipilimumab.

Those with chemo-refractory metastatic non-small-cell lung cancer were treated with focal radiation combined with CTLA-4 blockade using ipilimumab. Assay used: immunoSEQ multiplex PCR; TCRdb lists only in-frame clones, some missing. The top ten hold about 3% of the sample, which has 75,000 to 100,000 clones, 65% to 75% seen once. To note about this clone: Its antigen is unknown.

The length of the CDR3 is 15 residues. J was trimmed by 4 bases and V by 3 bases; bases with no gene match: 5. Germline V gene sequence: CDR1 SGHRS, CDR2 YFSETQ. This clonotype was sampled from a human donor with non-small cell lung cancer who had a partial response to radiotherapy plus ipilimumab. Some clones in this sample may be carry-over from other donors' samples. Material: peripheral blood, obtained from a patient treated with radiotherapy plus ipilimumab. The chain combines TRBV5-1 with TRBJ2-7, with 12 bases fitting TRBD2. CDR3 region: CASSWTSGAVYEQYF. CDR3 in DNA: TGCGCCAGCAGCTGGACTAGCGGGGCCGTTTACGAGCAGTACTTC.